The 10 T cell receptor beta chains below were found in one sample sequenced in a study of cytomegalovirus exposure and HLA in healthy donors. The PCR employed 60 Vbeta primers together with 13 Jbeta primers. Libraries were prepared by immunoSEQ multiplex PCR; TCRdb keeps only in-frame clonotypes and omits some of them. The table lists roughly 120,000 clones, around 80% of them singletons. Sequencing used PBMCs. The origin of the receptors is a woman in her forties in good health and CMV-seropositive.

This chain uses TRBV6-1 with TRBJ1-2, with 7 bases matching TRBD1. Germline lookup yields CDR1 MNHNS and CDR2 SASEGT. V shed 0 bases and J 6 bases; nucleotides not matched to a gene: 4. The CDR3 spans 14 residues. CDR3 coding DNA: TGTGCCAGCAGTGAAGCAGGACAGGCGAATGGCTACACCTTC. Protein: CASSEAGQANGYTF.

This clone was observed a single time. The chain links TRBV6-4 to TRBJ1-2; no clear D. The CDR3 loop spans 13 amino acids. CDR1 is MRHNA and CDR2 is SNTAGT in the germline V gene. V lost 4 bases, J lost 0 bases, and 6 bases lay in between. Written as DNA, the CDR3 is TGTGCCAGCAGTGCAGAGGCTAACTATGGCTACACCTTC. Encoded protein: CASSAEANYGYTF.

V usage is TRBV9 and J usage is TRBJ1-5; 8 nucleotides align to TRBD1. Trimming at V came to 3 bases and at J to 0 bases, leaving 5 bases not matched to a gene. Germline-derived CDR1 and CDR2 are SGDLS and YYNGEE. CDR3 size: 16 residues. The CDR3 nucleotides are TGTGCCAGCAGCGCGGGGACAGGCGATAGCAATCAGCCCCAGCATTTT. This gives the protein CASSAGTGDSNQPQHF.

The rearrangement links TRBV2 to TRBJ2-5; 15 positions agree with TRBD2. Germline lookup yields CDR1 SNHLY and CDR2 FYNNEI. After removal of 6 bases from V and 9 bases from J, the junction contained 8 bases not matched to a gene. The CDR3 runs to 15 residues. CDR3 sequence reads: CASSDRTSGGAPQYF. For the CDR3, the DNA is TGTGCCAGCAGCGACCGGACTAGCGGGGGGGCCCCCCAGTACTTC. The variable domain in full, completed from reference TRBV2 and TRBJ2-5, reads EPEVTQTPSHQVTQMGQEVILRCVPISNHLYFYWYRQILGQKVEFLVSFYNNEISEKSEIFDDQFSVERPDGSNFTLKIRSTKLEDSAMYFCASSDRTSGGAPQYFGPGTRLLVL.

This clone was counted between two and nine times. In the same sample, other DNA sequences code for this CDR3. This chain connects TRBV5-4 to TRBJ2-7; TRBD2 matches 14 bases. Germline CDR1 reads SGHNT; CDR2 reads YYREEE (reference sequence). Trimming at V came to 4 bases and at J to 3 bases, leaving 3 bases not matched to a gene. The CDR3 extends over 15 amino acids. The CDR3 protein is CASSLGTSGSYEQYF. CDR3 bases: TGTGCCAGCAGCCTTGGGACTAGCGGGAGCTACGAGCAGTACTTC.

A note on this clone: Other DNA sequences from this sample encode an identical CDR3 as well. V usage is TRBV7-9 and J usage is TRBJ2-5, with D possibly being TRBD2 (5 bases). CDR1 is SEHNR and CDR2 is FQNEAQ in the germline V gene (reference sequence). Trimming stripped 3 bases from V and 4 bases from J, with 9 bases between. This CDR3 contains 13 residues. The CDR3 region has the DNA TGTGCCAGCAGCTTCGGACGGGGAGAGACCCAGTACTTC. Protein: CASSFGRGETQYF. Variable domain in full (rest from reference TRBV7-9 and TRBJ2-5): DTGVSQNPRHKITKRGQNVTFRCDPISEHNRLYWYRQTLGQGPEFLTYFQNEAQLEKSRLLSDRFSAERPKGSFSTLEIQRTEQGDSAMYLCASSFGRGETQYFGPGTRLLVL.

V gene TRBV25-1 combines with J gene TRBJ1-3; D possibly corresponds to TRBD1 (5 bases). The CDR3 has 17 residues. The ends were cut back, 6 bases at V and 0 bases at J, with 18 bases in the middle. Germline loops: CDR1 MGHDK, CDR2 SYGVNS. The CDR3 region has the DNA TGTGCCAGCAGGGGGGGTCGGGAACCAGACTCTGGAAACACCATATATTTT. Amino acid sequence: CASRGGREPDSGNTIYF.

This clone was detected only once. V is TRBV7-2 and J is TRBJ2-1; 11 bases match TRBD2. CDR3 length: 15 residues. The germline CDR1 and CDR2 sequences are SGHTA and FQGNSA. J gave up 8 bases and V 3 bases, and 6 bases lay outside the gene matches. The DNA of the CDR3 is TGTGCCAGCAGCTTGTATGGACTAGCGGGCGATGAGCAGTTCTTC. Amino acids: CASSLYGLAGDEQFF.

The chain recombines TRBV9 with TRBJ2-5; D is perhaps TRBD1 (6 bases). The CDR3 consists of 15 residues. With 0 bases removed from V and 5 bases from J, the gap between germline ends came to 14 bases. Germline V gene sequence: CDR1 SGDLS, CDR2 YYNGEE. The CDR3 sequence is CASSVVSARGETQYF. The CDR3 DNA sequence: TGTGCCAGCAGCGTAGTGAGCGCAAGGGGGGAGACCCAGTACTTC.

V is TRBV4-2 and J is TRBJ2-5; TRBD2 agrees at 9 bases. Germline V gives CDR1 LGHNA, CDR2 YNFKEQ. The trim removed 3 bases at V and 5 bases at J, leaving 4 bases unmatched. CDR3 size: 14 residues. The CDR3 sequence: CASSQSGRLETQYF. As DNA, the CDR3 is TGTGCCAGCAGCCAGAGCGGGAGGTTGGAGACCCAGTACTTC.